The present T cell receptor beta chain was sequenced within a study of long-term antiretroviral therapy in people with HIV. Inclusion required at least two post-ART and at least one pre-ART PBMC samples. Germline lookup yields CDR1 SGHAT and CDR2 FQNNGV. CDR3 length: 14 amino acids. The V end lost 2 bases, the J end lost 4 bases, and 10 bases lay between the germline ends. Version v3.0 of the immunoSEQ assay ran at survey level. TCRdb keeps only in-frame clones here, not all; method: immunoSEQ multiplex PCR. The sample carries some 33,000 clones, 82% recorded once. A note on this clone: What it binds is not known.

Points from the study as a whole: Clones that had undergone expansion before ART dominated the repertoire at all time points. Transplant donor controls retained higher diversity, though diversity increased after ART. The study found narrower CDR3 length ranges in HIV repertoires than in controls.

The TCR comes from a man aged 18 to 30 with HIV. This sequence joins TRBV11-2 and TRBJ2-3, with D uncertain. Sequenced material: unsorted PBMCs, taken 0.6 years after starting antiretroviral therapy. The CDR3 spells CASSLLGFADTQYF. The CDR3 nucleotides are TGTGCCAGCAGCTTATTGGGATTCGCAGATACGCAGTATTTT.